This T cell receptor (beta chain) was recovered during a study of cytomegalovirus exposure and HLA in healthy donors. Whole-study results and caveats: After further analysis at a later stage, 16,951 TCR beta sequences were associated with HLA alleles at 0.05 false discovery rate. When analyzed later, a missense DCLRE1C variant was found to be linked to TCR beta V- and J-gene trimming.

The PCR had 60 Vbeta and 13 Jbeta primers. The method was immunoSEQ multiplex PCR; TCRdb's version includes in-frame clones alone and lacks a portion of them. The data contain 250,000 to 350,000 clones, just over 85% of them singletons. Trimming removed 0 bases at V and 2 bases at J, with 6 bases between. Germline V gene data show CDR1 as SGHTS and CDR2 as YDEGEE. The length of the CDR3 is 15 residues. The count of this clone is one. What it binds is not known. Sample: PBMCs. The chain has TRBV5-8 and TRBJ2-6, with D tentatively TRBD2 (5 bases). The receptor's source is a man aged 35-49 years in good health and CMV-seropositive. CDR3 in amino acids: CASSLVGAGANVLTF. In nucleotides, the CDR3 is TGTGCCAGCAGCTTGGTCGGGGCTGGGGCCAACGTCCTGACTTTC.